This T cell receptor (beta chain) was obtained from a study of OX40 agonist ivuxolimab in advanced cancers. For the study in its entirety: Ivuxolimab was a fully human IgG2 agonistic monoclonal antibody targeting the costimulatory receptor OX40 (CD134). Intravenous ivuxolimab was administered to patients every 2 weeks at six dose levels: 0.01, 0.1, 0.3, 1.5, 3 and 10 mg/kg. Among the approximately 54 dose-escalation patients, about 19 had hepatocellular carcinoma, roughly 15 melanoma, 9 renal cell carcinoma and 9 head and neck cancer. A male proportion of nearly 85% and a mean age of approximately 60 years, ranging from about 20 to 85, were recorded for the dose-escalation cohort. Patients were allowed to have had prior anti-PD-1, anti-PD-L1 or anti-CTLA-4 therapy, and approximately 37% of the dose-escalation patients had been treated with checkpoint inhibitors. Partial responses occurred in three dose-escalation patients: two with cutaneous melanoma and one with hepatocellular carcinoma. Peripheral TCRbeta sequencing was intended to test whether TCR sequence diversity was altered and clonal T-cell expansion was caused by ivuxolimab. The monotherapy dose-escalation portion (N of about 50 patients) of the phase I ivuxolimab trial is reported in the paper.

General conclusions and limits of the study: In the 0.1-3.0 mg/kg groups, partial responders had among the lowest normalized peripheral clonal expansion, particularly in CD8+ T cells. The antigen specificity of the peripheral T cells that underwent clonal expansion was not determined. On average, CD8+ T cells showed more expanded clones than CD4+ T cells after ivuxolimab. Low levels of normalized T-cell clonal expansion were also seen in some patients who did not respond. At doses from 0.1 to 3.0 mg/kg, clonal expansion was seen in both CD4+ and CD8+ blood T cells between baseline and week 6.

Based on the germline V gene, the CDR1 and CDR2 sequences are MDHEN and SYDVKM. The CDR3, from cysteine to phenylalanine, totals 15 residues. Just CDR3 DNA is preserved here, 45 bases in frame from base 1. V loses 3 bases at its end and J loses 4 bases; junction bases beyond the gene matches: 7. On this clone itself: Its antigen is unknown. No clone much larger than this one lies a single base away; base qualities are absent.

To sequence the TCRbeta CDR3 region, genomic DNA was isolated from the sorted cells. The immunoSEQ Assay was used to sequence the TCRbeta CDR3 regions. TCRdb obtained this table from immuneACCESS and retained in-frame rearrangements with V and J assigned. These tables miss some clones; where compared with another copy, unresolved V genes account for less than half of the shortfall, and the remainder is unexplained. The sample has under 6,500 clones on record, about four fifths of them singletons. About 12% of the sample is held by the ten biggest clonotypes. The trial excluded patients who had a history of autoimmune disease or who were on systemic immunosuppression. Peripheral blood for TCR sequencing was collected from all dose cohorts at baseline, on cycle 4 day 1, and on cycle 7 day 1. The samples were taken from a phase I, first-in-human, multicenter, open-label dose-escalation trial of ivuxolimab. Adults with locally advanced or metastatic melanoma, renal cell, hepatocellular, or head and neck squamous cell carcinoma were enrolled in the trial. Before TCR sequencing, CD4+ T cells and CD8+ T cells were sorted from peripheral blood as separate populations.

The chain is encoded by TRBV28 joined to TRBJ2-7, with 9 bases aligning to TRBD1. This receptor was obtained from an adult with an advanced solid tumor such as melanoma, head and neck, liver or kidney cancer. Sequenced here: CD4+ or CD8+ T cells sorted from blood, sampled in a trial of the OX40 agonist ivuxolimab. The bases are TGTGCCAGCAGTTTGGGGACAGGGATCGGATACGAGCAGTACTTC. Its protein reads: CASSLGTGIGYEQYF.